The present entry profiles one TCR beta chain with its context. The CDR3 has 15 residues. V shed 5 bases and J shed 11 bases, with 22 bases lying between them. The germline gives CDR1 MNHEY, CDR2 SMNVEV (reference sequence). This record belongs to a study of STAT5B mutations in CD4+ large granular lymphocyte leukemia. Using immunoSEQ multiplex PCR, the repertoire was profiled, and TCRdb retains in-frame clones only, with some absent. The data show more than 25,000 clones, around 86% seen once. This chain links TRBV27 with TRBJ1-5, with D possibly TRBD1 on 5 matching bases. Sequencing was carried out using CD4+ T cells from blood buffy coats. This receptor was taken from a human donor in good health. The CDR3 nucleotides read TGTGCCAGCAGTATCGGGACGGGGCAGGGTTGGACCCAGCATTTT. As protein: CASSIGTGQGWTQHF.